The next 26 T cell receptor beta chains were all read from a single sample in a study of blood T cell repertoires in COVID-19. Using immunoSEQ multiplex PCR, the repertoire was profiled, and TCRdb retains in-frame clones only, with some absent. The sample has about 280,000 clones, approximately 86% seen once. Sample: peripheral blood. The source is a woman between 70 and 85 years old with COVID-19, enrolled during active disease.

The CDR3 sequence is CASIAAGDEQFF. The CDR3 DNA follows: TGTGCCAGTATCGCGGCGGGGGATGAGCAGTTCTTC. This chain links TRBV19 with TRBJ2-1, with 7 bases lining up with TRBD2. CDR1 and CDR2 (germline): LNHDA, SQIVND (reference sequence). J lost 8 bases, V lost 7 bases, and 5 bases had no gene match. The CDR3 is 12 amino acids.

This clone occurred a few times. The CDR3 nucleotides read TGTGCCAGCAGCCACTACGAGCAGTACTTC. This translates into CASSHYEQYF. The chain is built from TRBV11-2 and TRBJ2-7; D unclear. Germline values: CDR1 SGHAT, CDR2 FQNNGV. The V end was cut by 5 bases, the J end by 3 bases, with 2 bases between. There are 10 residues in the CDR3.

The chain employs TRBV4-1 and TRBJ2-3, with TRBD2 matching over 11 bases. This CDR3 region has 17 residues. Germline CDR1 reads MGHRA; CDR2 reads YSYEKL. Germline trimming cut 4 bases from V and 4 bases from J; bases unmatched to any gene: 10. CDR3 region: CASSRGVAGGQADTQYF. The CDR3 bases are TGCGCCAGCAGCCGCGGTGTAGCGGGGGGGCAAGCAGATACGCAGTATTTT.

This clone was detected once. CDR3 bases: TGCAGTGCTAGTTTGGCGGACAGGGACCAGCCCCAGCATTTT. Encoded protein: CSASLADRDQPQHF. The V gene is TRBV20-1, the J gene TRBJ1-5; TRBD1 agrees at 8 bases. The ends lost 3 bases at V and 7 bases at J; junction bases unmatched: 8. The CDR3 totals 14 residues. The germline V gene has CDR1 DFQATT and CDR2 SNEGSKA (reference sequence).

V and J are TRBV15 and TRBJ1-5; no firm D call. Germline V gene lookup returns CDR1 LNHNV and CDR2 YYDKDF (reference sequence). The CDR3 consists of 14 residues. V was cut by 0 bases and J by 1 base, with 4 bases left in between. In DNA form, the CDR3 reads TGTGCCACCAGCAGAGATGCGAGCAATCAGCCCCAGCATTTT. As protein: CATSRDASNQPQHF.

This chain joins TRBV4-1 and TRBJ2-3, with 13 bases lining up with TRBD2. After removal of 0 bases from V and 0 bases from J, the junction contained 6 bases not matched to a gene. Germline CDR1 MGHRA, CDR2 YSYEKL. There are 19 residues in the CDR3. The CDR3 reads CASSQDGLAGESSTDTQYF. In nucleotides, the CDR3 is TGCGCCAGCAGCCAAGACGGACTAGCGGGGGAATCTAGCACAGATACGCAGTATTTT.

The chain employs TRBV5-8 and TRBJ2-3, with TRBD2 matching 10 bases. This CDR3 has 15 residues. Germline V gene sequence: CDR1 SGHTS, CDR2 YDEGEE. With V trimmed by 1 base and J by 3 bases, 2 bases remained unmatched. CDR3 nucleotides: TGTGCCAGCAGCTTGAAAGCGGGGGGGACAGATACGCAGTATTTT. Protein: CASSLKAGGTDTQYF.

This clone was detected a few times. CDR3 region: CAEITPGTALGEQYF. The CDR3 bases are TGTGCCGAAATTACCCCTGGGACTGCGCTCGGTGAGCAGTACTTC. The chain carries TRBV10-3 and TRBJ2-7; perhaps TRBD2 as D (6 bases). The CDR3 loop spans 15 amino acids. The ends were cut back, 11 bases at V and 7 bases at J, with 27 bases in the middle. Per the germline V gene, CDR1 is ENHRY and CDR2 is SYGVKD.

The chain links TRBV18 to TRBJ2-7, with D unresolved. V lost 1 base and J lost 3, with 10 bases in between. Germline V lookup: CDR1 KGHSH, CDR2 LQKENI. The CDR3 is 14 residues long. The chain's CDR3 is CASSPRSLYYEQYF. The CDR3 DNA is TGTGCCAGCTCACCACGCTCCCTATACTACGAGCAGTACTTC. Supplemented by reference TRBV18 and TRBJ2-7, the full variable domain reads NAGVMQNPRHLVRRRGQEARLRCSPMKGHSHVYWYRQLPEEGLKFMVYLQKENIIDESGMPKERFSAEFPKEGPSILRIQQVVRGDSAAYFCASSPRSLYYEQYFGPGTRLTVT.

The CDR3 loop is CSVEEGGQTNYGYTF. CDR3 nucleotides: TGCAGCGTTGAGGAAGGTGGGCAGACTAACTATGGCTACACCTTC. The chain uses TRBV29-1 and TRBJ1-2; D not certain. The CDR3 covers 15 residues. Trimming stripped 3 bases from V and 0 bases from J, with 14 bases between. Looked up from germline, CDR1 is SQVTM and CDR2 is ANQGSEA.

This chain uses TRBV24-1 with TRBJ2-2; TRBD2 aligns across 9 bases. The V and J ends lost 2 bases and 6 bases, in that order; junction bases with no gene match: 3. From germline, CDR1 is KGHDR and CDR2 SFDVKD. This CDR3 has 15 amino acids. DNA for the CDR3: TGTGCCACCAGTGATTCCGGACTAGCGTCCGGGGAGCTGTTTTTT. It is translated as CATSDSGLASGELFF.

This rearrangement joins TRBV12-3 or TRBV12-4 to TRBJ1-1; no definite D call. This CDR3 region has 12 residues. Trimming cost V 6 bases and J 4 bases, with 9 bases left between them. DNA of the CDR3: TGTGCCAGCAGGAGTGGGAGCACTGAAGCTTTCTTT. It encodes CASRSGSTEAFF.

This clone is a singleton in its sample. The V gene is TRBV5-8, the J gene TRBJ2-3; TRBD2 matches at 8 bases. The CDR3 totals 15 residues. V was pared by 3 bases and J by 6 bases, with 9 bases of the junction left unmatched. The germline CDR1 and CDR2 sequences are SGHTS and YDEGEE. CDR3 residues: CASSSGLAEGDTQYF. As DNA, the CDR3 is TGTGCCAGCAGCTCCGGACTAGCCGAAGGGGATACGCAGTATTTT.

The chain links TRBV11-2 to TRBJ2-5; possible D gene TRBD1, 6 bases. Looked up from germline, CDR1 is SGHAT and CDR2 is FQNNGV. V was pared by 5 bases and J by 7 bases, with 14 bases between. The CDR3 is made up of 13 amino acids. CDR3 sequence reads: CASSTTGSATQYF. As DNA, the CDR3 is TGTGCCAGCAGCACCACAGGGTCGGCGACCCAGTACTTC.

In DNA, the CDR3 is TGCGCCAGCAGCCAAGATAGTCGACTACGAGGAAACACCATATATTTT. This sequence encodes CASSQDSRLRGNTIYF. The V and J genes are TRBV4-3 and TRBJ1-3; the D is unclear. This CDR3 is 16 amino acids long. Trimming removed 0 bases at V and 4 bases at J, with 13 bases between. Germline loops: CDR1 LGHNA, CDR2 YSLEER.

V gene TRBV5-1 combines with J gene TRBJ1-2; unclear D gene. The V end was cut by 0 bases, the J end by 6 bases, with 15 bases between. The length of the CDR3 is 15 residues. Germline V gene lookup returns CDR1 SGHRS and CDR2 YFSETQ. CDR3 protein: CASSLEVSRNDGYTF. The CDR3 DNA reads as TGCGCCAGCAGCTTGGAGGTTTCGCGGAATGATGGCTACACCTTC.

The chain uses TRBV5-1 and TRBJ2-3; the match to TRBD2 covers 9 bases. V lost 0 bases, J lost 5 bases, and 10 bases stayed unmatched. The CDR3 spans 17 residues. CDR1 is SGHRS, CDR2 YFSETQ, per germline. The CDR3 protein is CASSLARGGGAGDTQYF. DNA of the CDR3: TGCGCCAGCAGCTTGGCACGGGGCGGGGGGGCCGGAGATACGCAGTATTTT.

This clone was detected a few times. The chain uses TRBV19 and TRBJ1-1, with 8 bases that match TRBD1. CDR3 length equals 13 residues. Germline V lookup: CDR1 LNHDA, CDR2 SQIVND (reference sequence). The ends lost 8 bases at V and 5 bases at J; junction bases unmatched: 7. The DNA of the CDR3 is TGTGCCAGTGGCGACAGGGGAGATACTGAAGCTTTCTTT. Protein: CASGDRGDTEAFF. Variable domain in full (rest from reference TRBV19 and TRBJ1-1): DGGITQSPKYLFRKEGQNVTLSCEQNLNHDAMYWYRQDPGQGLRLIYYSQIVNDFQKGDIAEGYSVSREKKESFPLTVTSAQKNPTAFYLCASGDRGDTEAFFGQGTRLTVV.

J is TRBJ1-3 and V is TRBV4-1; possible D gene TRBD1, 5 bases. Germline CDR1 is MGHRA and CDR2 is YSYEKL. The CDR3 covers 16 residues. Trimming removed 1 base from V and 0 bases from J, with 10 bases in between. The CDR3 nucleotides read TGCGCCAGCAGCCAAGGGGGCTCTAGCTCTGGAAACACCATATATTTT. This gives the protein CASSQGGSSSGNTIYF.

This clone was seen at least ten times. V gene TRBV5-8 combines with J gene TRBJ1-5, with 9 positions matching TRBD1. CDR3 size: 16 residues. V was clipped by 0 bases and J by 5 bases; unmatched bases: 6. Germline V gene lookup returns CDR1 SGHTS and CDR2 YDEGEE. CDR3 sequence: CASSLELGQGYQPQHF. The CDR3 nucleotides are TGTGCCAGCAGCTTGGAGCTGGGACAGGGTTATCAGCCCCAGCATTTT.

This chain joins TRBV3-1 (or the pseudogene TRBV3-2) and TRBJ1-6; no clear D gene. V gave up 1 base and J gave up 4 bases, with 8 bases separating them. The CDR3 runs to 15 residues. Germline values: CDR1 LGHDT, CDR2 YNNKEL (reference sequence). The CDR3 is CASSQAAGYNSPLHF. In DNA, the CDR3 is TGTGCCAGCAGCCAAGCGGCGGGGTATAATTCACCCCTCCACTTT.

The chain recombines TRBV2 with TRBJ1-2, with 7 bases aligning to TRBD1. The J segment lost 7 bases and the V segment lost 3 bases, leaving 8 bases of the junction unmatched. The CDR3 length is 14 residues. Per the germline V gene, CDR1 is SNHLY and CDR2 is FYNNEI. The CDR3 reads CASSDGRGIGGYTF. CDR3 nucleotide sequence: TGTGCCAGCAGTGATGGCAGGGGGATTGGTGGCTACACCTTC.

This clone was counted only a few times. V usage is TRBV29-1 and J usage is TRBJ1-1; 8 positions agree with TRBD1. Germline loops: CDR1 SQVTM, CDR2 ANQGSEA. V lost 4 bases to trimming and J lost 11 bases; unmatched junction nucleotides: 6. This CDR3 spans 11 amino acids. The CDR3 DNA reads TGCAGCGTTGGGGGCCGGGACAGGGCTTTCTTT. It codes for CSVGGRDRAFF.

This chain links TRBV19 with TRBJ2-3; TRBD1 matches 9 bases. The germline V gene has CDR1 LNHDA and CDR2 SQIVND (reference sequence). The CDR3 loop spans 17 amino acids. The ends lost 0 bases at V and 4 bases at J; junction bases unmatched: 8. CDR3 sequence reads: CASSIDLDRGSADTQYF. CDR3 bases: TGTGCCAGTAGTATAGATCTGGACAGGGGATCGGCAGATACGCAGTATTTT. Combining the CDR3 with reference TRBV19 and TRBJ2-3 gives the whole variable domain DGGITQSPKYLFRKEGQNVTLSCEQNLNHDAMYWYRQDPGQGLRLIYYSQIVNDFQKGDIAEGYSVSREKKESFPLTVTSAQKNPTAFYLCASSIDLDRGSADTQYFGPGTRLTVL.

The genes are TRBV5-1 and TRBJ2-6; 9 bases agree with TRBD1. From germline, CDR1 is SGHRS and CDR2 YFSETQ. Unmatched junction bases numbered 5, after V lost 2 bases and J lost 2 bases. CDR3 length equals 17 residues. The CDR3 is CASSFKTGGTGANVLTF. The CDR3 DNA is TGCGCCAGCAGCTTCAAGACAGGGGGTACTGGGGCCAACGTCCTGACTTTC.

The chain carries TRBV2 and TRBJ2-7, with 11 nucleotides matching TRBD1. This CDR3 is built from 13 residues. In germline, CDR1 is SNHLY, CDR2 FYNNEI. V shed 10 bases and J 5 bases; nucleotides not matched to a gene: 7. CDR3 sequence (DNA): TGTGCCAACGGACAGGGGGCGGTCAACGAGCAGTACTTC. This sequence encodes CANGQGAVNEQYF.